This T cell receptor (beta chain) was captured by sequencing in a study of naive and memory T cell subsets. Cells stained for CD3, CD4, CD8, CD45RA and CD27 were sorted into four subsets. CD45RA-CD27- cells were effector memory; CD45RA+CD27- cells were EMRA. The beta constant-region primer was an equimolar mix of two oligonucleotides covering TRBC1 and TRBC2. Ligated cDNA was amplified by four rounds of PCR with nested alpha and beta constant-region primers and SP2. Each CDR3 protein is one row after TCRdb ran MiXCR on the UMI-ligation and nested PCR reads. This sample yields roughly 27,000 distinct CDR3 sequences, of which around 10% are seen a single time; roughly 15% belongs to the top ten. The CDR3 contains 16 residues. V gave up 4 bases and J gave up 3 bases, with 18 bases separating them. Germline CDR1 is SGHTA and CDR2 is FQGNSA. In its sample, this clonotype was seen many times.

The sample was effector memory CD4+ T cells from blood. Stated subset: effector memory, CD45RA- CD27-. This TCR derives from a human donor in good health. V usage is TRBV7-2 and J usage is TRBJ1-1; no firm D call. The chain's CDR3 is CASSSTRRVSDTEAFF. The CDR3 nucleotides are TGTGCCAGCAGCTCTACCCGGAGGGTATCGGACACTGAAGCTTTCTTT.